One and the same sample provided the 3 T cell receptor beta chains below, sequenced in a study of brain T cells in children with intractable seizures. Generated by immunoSEQ multiplex PCR, the TCRdb table keeps only in-frame clones and is missing some. The table includes 300,000 to 400,000 clones, 93% detected once. The time point here: blood from clinic visit 5 months post-surgery; TSC patient then seizure free. The sample consisted of peripheral blood, taken 4 to 5 months after surgery. The receptors shown here come from a boy under two years old with tuberous sclerosis and intractable seizures.

The J gene is TRBJ2-3, the V gene TRBV6-5, with unresolved D. The CDR3 has 14 residues. V dropped 4 bases and J dropped 1 base, with 9 bases sitting between them. Per the germline V gene, CDR1 is MNHEY and CDR2 is SVGAGI. CDR3 nucleotides: TGTGCCAGCAGTTCGCCCCTTGGCACAGATACGCAGTATTTT. Its protein product is CASSSPLGTDTQYF.

V and J are TRBV13 and TRBJ2-5; perhaps D is TRBD1 or TRBD2 (6 bases each). The ends were cut back, 5 bases at V and 0 bases at J, with 13 bases in the middle. The CDR3 covers 15 residues. Germline CDR1 PRHDT, CDR2 FYEKMQ (reference sequence). CDR3 nucleotide sequence: TGTGCCAGCAGCGGGGTGGGGGGCCACCAAGAGACCCAGTACTTC. Its protein is CASSGVGGHQETQYF.

The chain has TRBV2 and TRBJ2-3; D perhaps matches TRBD2 (6 bases). The CDR3 is 14 residues long. Trimming took 3 bases from V and 6 from J, leaving 13 bases between them. From germline, CDR1 is SNHLY and CDR2 FYNNEI. The CDR3 here is CASSDPEGRDTQYF. Here the CDR3 DNA reads TGTGCCAGCAGTGATCCGGAGGGGCGGGATACGCAGTATTTT. Variable domain in full (rest from reference TRBV2 and TRBJ2-3): EPEVTQTPSHQVTQMGQEVILRCVPISNHLYFYWYRQILGQKVEFLVSFYNNEISEKSEIFDDQFSVERPDGSNFTLKIRSTKLEDSAMYFCASSDPEGRDTQYFGPGTRLTVL.